The rows below give T cell receptor beta chains drawn from one sample of a study of blood T cell repertoires in COVID-19. Sequencing used immunoSEQ multiplex PCR; TCRdb keeps in-frame clones, though not all of them. The table shows a few hundred thousand clones, with 75% to 90% occurring only once. The specimen was PBMCs or T cells enriched from blood (not recorded which). Source of these receptors: a man aged 25-45 years who had recovered from COVID-19. The CDR3 runs from the conserved cysteine through the conserved F or W. A D gene is named only where the DNA matches it firmly. Not every row has a clone size; where given, it reads once, few, many or a size class.

D gene	clone size	V gene	J gene	CDR3 DNA	CDR3 protein
TRBD2	-	TRBV28	TRBJ2-3	TGTGCCAGCAGGGGTAGCGGGGGGCCCACAGATACGCAGTATTTT	CASRGSGGPTDTQYF
-	-	TRBV4-1	TRBJ1-5	TGCGCCAGCAGCCAAGAAAAGGACAGAAATCAGCCCCAGCATTTT	CASSQEKDRNQPQHF
TRBD2	-	TRBV3-1/TRBV3-2	TRBJ2-3	TGTGCCAGCAGTCTAGTAGCGGGGGAGTTAACAGATACGCAGTATTTT	CASSLVAGELTDTQYF
-	few	TRBV28	TRBJ2-4	TGTGCCAGCAGTCAGTGGCCCCTAGCCAAAAACATTCAGTACTTC	CASSQWPLAKNIQYF
-	-	TRBV7-8	TRBJ2-1	TGTGCCAGCAGCTTATCTGTGGCATACAATGAGCAGTTCTTC	CASSLSVAYNEQFF
TRBD1	-	TRBV19	TRBJ2-7	TGTGCCAGTAGTATTCGCGGACAGGCCTACGAGCAGTACTTC	CASSIRGQAYEQYF
-	-	TRBV30	TRBJ2-2	TGTGCCTGGAGTGTACGTTACAGCAACACCGGGGAGCTGTTTTTT	CAWSVRYSNTGELFF
-	-	TRBV7-8	TRBJ1-3	TGTGCCAGCAGCTTAGTGGGAGTGTCTGGAAACACCATATATTTT	CASSLVGVSGNTIYF
-	-	TRBV9	TRBJ2-2	TGTGCCAGCAGCGTAGAAGGGGCACCGAACACCGGGGAGCTGTTTTTT	CASSVEGAPNTGELFF
-	-	TRBV24-1	TRBJ2-5	TGTGCCACCAGTGACCGGGAGACCCAGTACTTC	CATSDRETQYF
-	few	TRBV6-2/TRBV6-3	TRBJ2-2	TGTGCCAGCAGTTACGGGGGGGCGGTCACCGGGGAGCTGTTTTTT	CASSYGGAVTGELFF
-	once	TRBV4-1	TRBJ1-5	TGCGCCAGCAGCGAGGGATTAGGGCGCCAGCCCCAGCATTTT	CASSEGLGRQPQHF
TRBD1	-	TRBV5-1	TRBJ1-5	TGCGCCAGCAGCTTGGACGGGACAGCAAATCAGCCCCAGCATTTT	CASSLDGTANQPQHF